One sample yielded the 20 T cell receptor beta chains listed below, sequenced in a study of blood T cells in healthy people across ages. It was with a sample-barcoded 5' primer and a J-beta primer mix that a second PCR of about 6 to 12 cycles was run. TCRdb recomputed calls from the 5' RACE reads with MiXCR, one row per CDR3 protein. The sample carries around 1,700,000 distinct CDR3 sequences, about 30% recorded once. The sample consisted of blood. These TCRs come from a woman between 25 and 40 years old in good health.

This clonotype was seen more than once but under ten times. The chain couples TRBV9 to TRBJ2-1; TRBD1 agrees at 7 bases. This CDR3 comprises 14 residues. V dropped 6 bases and J dropped 3; count of bases not matched to a gene: 6. Germline CDR1 reads SGDLS; CDR2 reads YYNGEE. The CDR3 here is CASNNRTGYNEQFF. In nucleotides, the CDR3 is TGTGCCAGCAACAACCGGACAGGCTACAATGAGCAGTTCTTC.

This clonotype was counted a few times. In nucleotides, the CDR3 is TGTGCCAGCAGCCTCCTCGGGGTAGCCTCACAAAATCAGCCCCAGCATTTT. Amino acids: CASSLLGVASQNQPQHF. This chain links TRBV5-5 with TRBJ1-5, with D hard to call. CDR1 is SGHKS, CDR2 YYEKEE, per germline (reference sequence). V dropped 4 bases and J dropped 4 bases, with 21 bases sitting between them. The CDR3 contains 17 residues.

As for this clonotype: A much more abundant neighbour one base away suggests this may be a read error. This chain uses TRBV20-1 with TRBJ2-7; D possibly corresponds to TRBD1 (6 bases). Germline loops: CDR1 DFQATT, CDR2 SNEGSKA (reference sequence). The CDR3 covers 15 residues. This chain's CDR3 is CSTRQGQHTPYEQYF. The CDR3 DNA sequence: TGCAGTACTAGACAAGGACAGCACACCCCTTACGAGCAGTACTTC.

Only a few counts were recorded for this clonotype. V gene TRBV29-1 combines with J gene TRBJ1-1, with a weak D call TRBD1 (6 bases). Per the germline V gene, CDR1 is SQVTM and CDR2 is ANQGSEA. V was pared by 4 bases and J by 9 bases, with 15 bases between. This CDR3 is built from 12 residues. The CDR3 region is CSVARAGAKAFF. The CDR3 DNA follows: TGCAGCGTTGCGAGGGCAGGGGCTAAAGCTTTCTTT.

Points on this clonotype: Sequence at one end of the junction differs from germline and may be a read error. The chain joins TRBV5-1 to TRBJ2-7, with D perhaps TRBD1 or TRBD2 (5 bases each). The germline V gene has CDR1 SGHRS and CDR2 YFSETQ. The CDR3 consists of 15 residues. The CDR3 loop reads CASRLVGTSTYEQYF. For the CDR3, the DNA is TGCGCCAGCAGATTGGTCGGGACGTCGACCTACGAGCAGTACTTC.

About this clonotype itself: A much larger clone differs by one base, so this may be a read error. CDR3 nucleotides: TGCAGTGCTAGAGACCCGGGAGGGTCTGGGGCCAACGTCCCGACTTTC. Encoded protein: CSARDPGGSGANVPTF. This rearrangement joins TRBV20-1 to TRBJ2-6; 8 bases are shared with TRBD2. The V gene's germline CDR1 is DFQATT and CDR2 SNEGSKA (reference sequence). The CDR3 spans 16 residues.

This clonotype has more than one count but fewer than ten. This chain links TRBV27 with TRBJ1-2; D gene unclear. V lost 6 bases to trimming and J lost 0 bases, with 17 bases between them. The CDR3 runs 16 residues. Germline values: CDR1 MNHEY, CDR2 SMNVEV (reference sequence). The CDR3 nucleotides are TGTGCCAGCAGAAAAGGAGTGGCGGAATCTAACTATGGCTACACCTTC. Translation gives CASRKGVAESNYGYTF.

The gene calls are TRBV15 and TRBJ2-1; 7 bases are shared with TRBD1. V was clipped by 2 bases and J by 7 bases; unmatched bases: 14. There are 17 residues in the CDR3. Germline V CDR1 and CDR2: LNHNV, YYDKDF (reference sequence). The DNA of the CDR3 is TGTGCCACCAGCAGACAACAGGGGATGAGGGGAGCAAATGAGCAGTTCTTC. Amino acid sequence: CATSRQQGMRGANEQFF. Full variable domain (remainder filled in from reference TRBV15 and TRBJ2-1): DAMVIQNPRYQVTQFGKPVTLSCSQTLNHNVMYWYQQKSSQAPKLLFHYYDKDFNNEADTPDNFQSRRPNTSFCFLDIRSPGLGDTAMYLCATSRQQGMRGANEQFFGPGTRLTVL.

A few counts support this clonotype. This sequence joins TRBV4-1 and TRBJ2-1, with TRBD1 identical over 7 bases. The germline gives CDR1 MGHRA, CDR2 YSYEKL. The length of the CDR3 is 18 residues. The trim removed 3 bases at V and 0 bases at J, leaving 11 bases unmatched. CDR3 in DNA: TGCGCCAGCAGCCACAACAGTTTACAGGGGAGCTCCTACAATGAGCAGTTCTTC. This translates into CASSHNSLQGSSYNEQFF.

This clonotype was seen a handful of times. J is TRBJ2-7 and V is TRBV6-1; D may match TRBD1 or TRBD2 (5 bases each). V dropped 4 bases and J dropped 3 bases, with 16 bases sitting between them. This CDR3 is built from 15 residues. Germline V CDR1 and CDR2: MNHNS, SASEGT. In nucleotides, the CDR3 is TGTGCCAGCAGTGCCTTTGTGGGGGACCGCTACGAGCAGTACTTC. Protein sequence: CASSAFVGDRYEQYF.

The J gene is TRBJ1-4, the V gene TRBV15; tentatively, D is TRBD1 (6 bases). The CDR3 has 14 amino acids. From germline, CDR1 is LNHNV and CDR2 YYDKDF (reference sequence). The germline V and J ends were trimmed by 9 bases and 5 bases, with 16 bases remaining between them. The CDR3 DNA is TGTGCCACTCAGGGGTGGGGTTTGAATGAAAAACTGTTTTTT. Protein product: CATQGWGLNEKLFF. The full variable domain, completed using reference TRBV15 and TRBJ1-4, is DAMVIQNPRYQVTQFGKPVTLSCSQTLNHNVMYWYQQKSSQAPKLLFHYYDKDFNNEADTPDNFQSRRPNTSFCFLDIRSPGLGDTAMYLCATQGWGLNEKLFFGSGTQLSVL.

This clonotype was seen only a few times. The chain employs TRBV11-2 and TRBJ2-3; the D call may be TRBD1 or TRBD2 (5 bases each). V lost 1 base to trimming and J lost 0 bases, with 14 bases between them. CDR1 and CDR2 from the germline V gene are SGHAT and FQNNGV. The CDR3 contains 17 residues. The DNA for the CDR3 is TGTGCCAGCAGCTTAGGGGTCGGGACCTCTAGCACAGATACGCAGTATTTT. It specifies CASSLGVGTSSTDTQYF.

V is TRBV18 and J is TRBJ2-4; weak D call: TRBD2 (6 bases). The J call may not be correct, given that the DNA end is closer to TRBJ2-7. The germline V gene encodes CDR1 KGHSH and CDR2 LQKENI. This CDR3 comprises 15 residues. The CDR3 bases are TGTGCCAGCTCACCGATTAGCGGTCCGGGTAGCGAGCAGTACTTC. Protein sequence: CASSPISGPGSEQYF.

This clonotype was counted between two and nine times. J is TRBJ2-5 and V is TRBV7-8, with a tentative D call TRBD1 (5 bases). The V end lost 5 bases, the J end lost 2 bases, and 12 bases lay between the germline ends. Germline V CDR1 and CDR2: SGHVS, FQNEAQ. The CDR3 is made up of 14 amino acids. The CDR3 bases are TGTGCCAGCAGCCCACAGGCAGCTCAAGAGACCCAGTACTTC. Translation: CASSPQAAQETQYF.

This clonotype was picked up many times. The rearrangement uses TRBV29-1 and TRBJ2-1, with D maybe TRBD2 (6 bases). V was shortened by 7 bases and J by 9 bases, with 16 bases between the two germline ends. This CDR3 comprises 12 residues. Per the germline V gene, CDR1 is SQVTM and CDR2 is ANQGSEA. CDR3 coding DNA: TGCAGCGGGAAGACTAGTTTTGGTGAGCAGTTCTTC. Amino acid sequence: CSGKTSFGEQFF.

In its sample, this clonotype was seen a few times. V gene TRBV12-3 or TRBV12-4 combines with J gene TRBJ1-2, with D perhaps TRBD1 (5 bases). There are 16 residues in the CDR3. Trimming left V 6 bases short and J 8 bases short, with 25 bases between. The CDR3 is CASSSGQGLLMGGYTF. The CDR3 DNA follows: TGTGCCAGCAGCTCTGGGCAGGGCCTCCTTATGGGGGGCTACACCTTC.

Note on this clonotype: Sequence at one end of the junction differs from germline and may be a read error. The rearrangement links TRBV11-2 to TRBJ2-1; TRBD1 matches at 9 bases. CDR1 is SGHAT, CDR2 FQNNGV, per germline. This CDR3 comprises 14 residues. As DNA, the CDR3 is TGTGTCAGCAGCCGGGACAGGGCCTTCAATGAGCAGTTCTTC. It specifies CVSSRDRAFNEQFF.

Here the CDR3 DNA reads TGTGCCAGCAGTTCCCCGAGGGGACTAGCGGGGATTCGAATAGCCAAAAACATTCAGTACTTC. It translates to CASSSPRGLAGIRIAKNIQYF. The chain has TRBV28 and TRBJ2-4; 13 positions agree with TRBD2. V lost 4 bases and J lost 0; bases outside the gene matches: 15. CDR3 length equals 21 residues. Germline-derived CDR1 and CDR2 are MDHEN and SYDVKM. The full variable domain, with the rest looked up from reference TRBV28 and TRBJ2-4, is DVKVTQSSRYLVKRTGEKVFLECVQDMDHENMFWYRQDPGLGLRLIYFSYDVKMKEKGDIPEGYSVSREKKERFSLILESASTNQTSMYLCASSSPRGLAGIRIAKNIQYFGAGTRLSVL.

V gene TRBV5-6 combines with J gene TRBJ1-4; weak D call: TRBD1 (5 bases). V was cut by 0 bases and J by 7 bases, with 10 bases left in between. Germline CDR1 is SGHDT and CDR2 is YYEEEE. The CDR3 spans 14 residues. The chain's CDR3 is CASSLGQQPEKLFF. In DNA form, the CDR3 reads TGTGCCAGCAGCTTGGGACAGCAACCTGAAAAACTGTTTTTT.

This chain joins TRBV29-1 and TRBJ1-4; perhaps TRBD1 as D (6 bases). The CDR3 has 14 residues. Trimming took 3 bases from V and 8 from J, leaving 16 bases between them. Germline CDR1 SQVTM, CDR2 ANQGSEA. DNA for the CDR3: TGCAGCGTTGAGGTGGGACACGAAAGAGAAAAACTGTTTTTT. Encoded protein: CSVEVGHEREKLFF.